Listed here are 24 T cell receptor beta chains from one sample, sequenced in a study of CD8+CD57+ T cells in acquired aplastic anemia. Genomic DNA acted as the template from which TCR beta VDJ combination and CDR3 sequence profiling were carried out. TCRdb used MiXCR to reprocess the reads, holding one entry per CDR3 protein. The sample contains about 160,000 distinct CDR3 sequences, about half of which appear only once. Whoever was chosen for sequencing had shown CD8+CD57+ cell expansion by flow cytometry. The specimen sequenced was sorted CD4+, CD8+, or CD8+CD57+ T cells (not recorded which) from PBMCs. The origin of the receptors is a human donor with aplastic anemia.

Turning to this clonotype: A much larger clone differs by one base, so this may be a read error. The V call is TRBV2, the J call TRBJ1-1; D may be TRBD1 (6 bases). Per the germline V gene, CDR1 is SNHLY and CDR2 is FYNNEI. The CDR3 is 15 amino acids. The chain's CDR3 is CASTQTPTGDTEALF. Written as DNA, the CDR3 is TGCGCCAGCACCCAAACACCGACAGGAGACACTGAAGCTCTCTTT.

The chain joins TRBV19 to TRBJ1-5; D perhaps matches TRBD1 (5 bases). Trimming removed 3 bases from V and 6 bases from J, with 15 bases in between. In germline, CDR1 is LNHDA, CDR2 SQIVND (reference sequence). The CDR3 totals 15 residues. This CDR3 is CASSIPGGGGQPQHF. CDR3 coding DNA: TGTGCCAGTAGTATCCCGGGGGGGGGGGGTCAGCCCCAGCATTTT. Filled out from reference TRBV19 and TRBJ1-5, the complete variable domain reads DGGITQSPKYLFRKEGQNVTLSCEQNLNHDAMYWYRQDPGQGLRLIYYSQIVNDFQKGDIAEGYSVSREKKESFPLTVTSAQKNPTAFYLCASSIPGGGGQPQHFGDGTRLSIL.

This clonotype was observed at least ten times. The rearrangement links TRBV4-3 to TRBJ2-7, with no clear D. Germline CDR1 and CDR2: LGHNA and YSLEER. CDR3 length equals 14 residues. Trimming cost V 0 bases and J 3 bases, with 9 bases left between them. The CDR3 sequence: CASSQDVWDYEQYF. CDR3 sequence (DNA): TGCGCCAGCAGCCAAGATGTATGGGACTACGAGCAGTACTTC.

CDR3 bases: TGTGCCAGCAGTGATCCGGGACAGGACACCTACGAGCAGTACTTC. This sequence encodes CASSDPGQDTYEQYF. The chain carries TRBV25-1 and TRBJ2-7; 8 positions match TRBD1. Germline CDR1 reads MGHDK; CDR2 reads SYGVNS. There are 15 residues in the CDR3. The V segment lost 3 bases and the J segment 2 bases; nucleotides outside the gene matches: 6.

This clonotype was counted many times. V usage is TRBV6-2 or TRBV6-3 and J usage is TRBJ1-5; D gene unclear. The CDR3 totals 12 residues. Trimming pared 2 bases from V and 3 bases from J, leaving 2 bases between. From germline, CDR1 is MNHEY and CDR2 SVGEGT. The CDR3: CASSYANQPQHF. In nucleotides, the CDR3 is TGTGCCAGCAGTTACGCCAATCAGCCCCAGCATTTT.

The chain uses TRBV2 and TRBJ2-7, with D maybe TRBD1 (6 bases). This CDR3 is 13 amino acids long. V shed 11 bases and J shed 0 bases, with 14 bases lying between them. CDR1 and CDR2 (germline): SNHLY, FYNNEI. CDR3 nucleotide sequence: TGTGCCGGTACGGACAGCTACTCCTACGAGCAGTACTTC. Translation gives CAGTDSYSYEQYF.

This clonotype was observed many times. The chain joins TRBV2 to TRBJ1-5; D call uncertain. Germline V gene lookup returns CDR1 SNHLY and CDR2 FYNNEI. This CDR3 region has 14 residues. V gave up 6 bases and J gave up 5 bases, with 14 bases separating them. CDR3 in DNA: TGTGCCAGCAGGTACACCTTAGGAGATCAGCCCCAGCATTTT. Protein product: CASRYTLGDQPQHF. The full variable domain, its missing parts supplied by reference TRBV2 and TRBJ1-5, is EPEVTQTPSHQVTQMGQEVILRCVPISNHLYFYWYRQILGQKVEFLVSFYNNEISEKSEIFDDQFSVERPDGSNFTLKIRSTKLEDSAMYFCASRYTLGDQPQHFGDGTRLSIL.

The chain joins TRBV29-1 to TRBJ2-3, with a tentative D call TRBD2 (5 bases). This CDR3 spans 14 amino acids. Germline values: CDR1 SQVTM, CDR2 ANQGSEA. The V end lost 3 bases, the J end lost 2 bases, and 12 bases lay between the germline ends. This chain's CDR3 is CSVEGDYSTDTQYF. CDR3 bases: TGCAGCGTTGAGGGAGACTATTCCACAGATACGCAGTATTTT.

This clonotype was counted many times. V and J are TRBV5-1 and TRBJ2-3; 9 nucleotides match TRBD1. CDR1 SGHRS and CDR2 YFSETQ come from the germline V gene. Unmatched junction bases numbered 3, after V lost 0 bases and J lost 4 bases. The CDR3 totals 15 residues. For the CDR3, the DNA is TGCGCCAGCAGCTTGGCACAGGGGGCCGCAGATACGCAGTATTTT. Translated, it gives CASSLAQGAADTQYF. Full variable domain (remainder filled in from reference TRBV5-1 and TRBJ2-3): KAGVTQTPRYLIKTRGQQVTLSCSPISGHRSVSWYQQTPGQGLQFLFEYFSETQRNKGNFPGRFSGRQFSNSRSEMNVSTLELGDSALYLCASSLAQGAADTQYFGPGTRLTVL.

The chain links TRBV9 to TRBJ1-1; a weak D match, TRBD1 (6 bases). CDR3 length: 15 residues. With 0 bases removed from V and 0 bases from J, the gap between germline ends came to 9 bases. Germline V gene data show CDR1 as SGDLS and CDR2 as YYNGEE. The CDR3 spells CASSVGDTMNTEAFF. CDR3 DNA: TGTGCCAGCAGCGTAGGGGACACTATGAACACTGAAGCTTTCTTT.

This clonotype was counted a few times. V gene TRBV25-1 combines with J gene TRBJ2-2; TRBD2 might be the D (5 bases). Germline V gene lookup returns CDR1 MGHDK and CDR2 SYGVNS. CDR3 size: 13 residues. V was pared by 11 bases and J by 2 bases, with 12 bases between. The CDR3 here is CAQGGGNTGELFF. As DNA, the CDR3 is TGTGCCCAAGGAGGAGGAAACACCGGGGAGCTGTTTTTT. Combining the CDR3 with reference TRBV25-1 and TRBJ2-2 gives the whole variable domain EADIYQTPRYLVIGTGKKITLECSQTMGHDKMYWYQQDPGMELHLIHYSYGVNSTEKGDLSSESTVSRIRTEHFPLTLESARPSHTSQYLCAQGGGNTGELFFGEGSRLTVL.

This chain links TRBV2 with TRBJ1-1; D is uncertain. The germline gives CDR1 SNHLY, CDR2 FYNNEI. V lost 6 bases and J lost 4, with 12 bases in between. The CDR3 runs 13 residues. The CDR3, as DNA: TGTGCCAGCAGGCCTATACTGGGCACTGAAGCTTTCTTT. This encodes CASRPILGTEAFF.

This clonotype appeared a few times. This chain uses TRBV6-2 or TRBV6-3 with TRBJ1-5; D not certain. This CDR3 has 14 residues. Trimming removed 0 bases at V and 4 bases at J, with 7 bases between. Germline values: CDR1 MNHEY, CDR2 SVGEGT. DNA for the CDR3: TGTGCCAGCAGTTACTCCGGGGAGAATCAGCCCCAGCATTTT. Translation gives CASSYSGENQPQHF.

Note on this clonotype: Sequence at one end of the junction differs from germline and may be a read error. J is TRBJ2-7 and V is TRBV7-2; D gene uncertain. CDR1 SGHTA and CDR2 FQGNSA come from the germline V gene. The CDR3 contains 14 residues. In DNA form, the CDR3 reads TGTGCCGGCAGCTCGTCGGCTGGCCTCTACGAGCAGTACTTC. Amino acids: CAGSSSAGLYEQYF.

This clonotype was seen only a few times. The V and J genes are TRBV6-1 and TRBJ1-3, with a tentative D call TRBD1 (5 bases). The CDR3 runs to 17 residues. V was shortened by 0 bases and J by 0 bases, with 12 bases between the two germline ends. In germline, CDR1 is MNHNS, CDR2 SASEGT. CDR3 in DNA: TGTGCCAGCAGTGAAGCGCATGGGGGGAGCTCTGGAAACACCATATATTTT. As protein: CASSEAHGGSSGNTIYF.

This clonotype was seen repeatedly, ten times or more. The rearrangement joins TRBV7-2 to TRBJ1-1; 9 nucleotides line up with TRBD1. The V gene's germline CDR1 is SGHTA and CDR2 FQGNSA. This CDR3 has 15 residues. Trimming removed 5 bases from V and 5 bases from J; junction bases left unmatched: 9. CDR3 sequence reads: CASSLRVGQGTEAFF. The CDR3 DNA sequence: TGTGCCAGCAGCCTTAGGGTAGGACAGGGGACTGAAGCTTTCTTT.

The rearrangement links TRBV7-9 to TRBJ1-3; D not resolved. V was clipped by 5 bases and J by 7 bases, with 6 bases between them. CDR3 length: 11 residues. Germline-derived CDR1 and CDR2 are SEHNR and FQNEAQ (reference sequence). The chain's CDR3 is CASSVGNTIYF. CDR3 DNA sequence: TGTGCCAGCAGCGTGGGGAACACCATATATTTT.

There are a few counts of this clonotype. This sequence joins TRBV29-1 and TRBJ2-7, with D perhaps assigned TRBD1 or TRBD2 (6 bases each). The CDR3 is made up of 13 amino acids. V dropped 6 bases and J dropped 6 bases, with 18 bases sitting between them. Germline CDR1 SQVTM, CDR2 ANQGSEA. The DNA of the CDR3 is TGCAGCGTAGAGGGGGTAGGGACTCGCGAGCAGTACTTC. Its protein product is CSVEGVGTREQYF.

In this sample, this clonotype turned up many times. V gene TRBV6-1 combines with J gene TRBJ2-5; 9 bases match TRBD2. Germline trimming cut 5 bases from V and 3 bases from J; bases unmatched to any gene: 1. The CDR3 runs 13 residues. Germline assignment: CDR1 MNHNS and CDR2 SASEGT. CDR3 sequence reads: CASSKREEETQYF. The CDR3 DNA follows: TGTGCCAGCAGTAAGCGGGAGGAAGAGACCCAGTACTTC.

In this sample, this clonotype turned up once. The genes are TRBV11-2 and TRBJ1-2, with TRBD1 matching 8 bases. The CDR3 loop spans 17 amino acids. The germline gives CDR1 SGHAT, CDR2 FQNNGV. Unmatched junction bases numbered 11, after V lost 5 bases and J lost 0 bases. Here the CDR3 reads CASSPVPGQASNYGYTF. In DNA, the CDR3 is TGTGCCAGCAGCCCCGTCCCGGGACAGGCCTCTAACTATGGCTACACCTTC.

This clonotype came up many times. The V and J genes are TRBV11-3 and TRBJ1-6, with TRBD1 matching over 7 bases. The trim removed 5 bases at V and 4 bases at J, leaving 2 bases unmatched. The CDR3 covers 14 residues. The germline V gene encodes CDR1 SGHNT and CDR2 YENEEA. CDR3 region: CASSRDSYNSPLHF. CDR3 coding DNA: TGTGCCAGCAGCCGGGACAGTTATAATTCACCCCTCCACTTT.

A word on this clonotype: The conserved phenylalanine or tryptophan normally closing the CDR3 is absent here, so this likely arose from a read error. It is unclear where the CDR3 begins or ends on the DNA, so no DNA is shown, and the CDR3 is as TCRdb lists it. This CDR3 is CASSTRTS. The chain employs TRBV7-2 and TRBJ2-6. The CDR3 numbers 8 amino acids, ends counted. Per the germline V gene, CDR1 is SGHTA and CDR2 is FQGNSA.

This clonotype was observed a handful of times. Just one base apart from a much larger clone, this may be a read error. The V gene is TRBV2, the J gene TRBJ2-1; D is perhaps TRBD2 (6 bases). The CDR3 covers 14 residues. Trimming removed 6 bases from V and 8 bases from J, with 17 bases in between. Germline V CDR1 and CDR2: SNHLY, FYNNEI. The CDR3 here is CASSLKEGTHEQFF. In nucleotides, the CDR3 is TGTGCCAGCAGCTTAAAGGAGGGGACCCATGAGCAGTTCTTC. Complete variable domain (other parts from reference TRBV2 and TRBJ2-1): EPEVTQTPSHQVTQMGQEVILRCVPISNHLYFYWYRQILGQKVEFLVSFYNNEISEKSEIFDDQFSVERPDGSNFTLKIRSTKLEDSAMYFCASSLKEGTHEQFFGPGTRLTVL.

The V gene is TRBV24-1, the J gene TRBJ2-1; TRBD2 matches at 8 bases. The length of the CDR3 is 15 residues. V was clipped by 9 bases and J by 7 bases; unmatched bases: 13. The germline V gene encodes CDR1 KGHDR and CDR2 SFDVKD. The CDR3 sequence is CATSGGLVKENEQFF. CDR3 bases: TGTGCCACCTCCGGGGGACTAGTTAAAGAAAATGAGCAGTTCTTC.